A single T cell receptor (beta chain) is shown here with its context. No antigen is known for it. Base qualities are not at hand, and no much larger clone is one base apart. Using the deep immunoSEQ assay, multiplex PCR amplified TCR CDR3 regions from genomic DNA. Genomic DNA extracted from each cell subset was distributed evenly over all wells of several immunoSEQ 96-well plates, and each plate served as one replicate. For sorted subsets, approximately 200 ng of genomic DNA, equivalent to around 29,000 T cell genomes, went into each replicate PCR. Purified libraries were quantified with a Qubit 3.0 fluorometer, sized on a Bioanalyzer 2100, and re-quantified with the KAPA Library Quantification kit. Every immunoSEQ 96-well plate was sequenced on a dedicated single-read 150-cycle Illumina NextSeq 550 flow cell. As for the original processing: Because only junctional sequences without quality scores were contained in the immunoSEQ output, filtering matching that applied to full-length reads could not be performed. Sequences were annotated with PyIR, a Python wrapper for IgBLAST v1.9, and V/J genes and CDR3 were assigned using IMGT germline references. Reads were filtered out if the reads had weak V/J assignments (E-value above 1e-6), no CDR3, stop codons, out-of-frame junctions, or ambiguous translated residues. A V3J clonotype was defined by an identical inferred V gene, J gene, and CDR3 amino acid sequence. Percentage overlap between repertoires was calculated by dividing the number of shared unique clonotypes by the size of the smaller repertoire. Richness of each repertoire was evaluated using RTK rarefaction, the Chao1 estimator, and Recon v2.1 estimates of unobserved clonotypes. Generation probabilities were computed with OLGA for all TCRbeta clonotypes obtained by the gDNA method from four donors. The source is immuneACCESS, and TCRdb retained only in-frame sequences with V and J called. Part of the clones is not carried over; for the studies checked, unresolved V genes explain less than half of this, and the remainder is unexplained. The DNA was the basis for D and trimming; V, J and clone size are from that table. The sample table shows roughly 2.2 million clones, and over 85% are seen once. The ten largest clones take up 0.3% to 0.4% of the sample.

In the germline V gene, CDR1 corresponds to MNHNS and CDR2 to SASEGT. After removal of 6 bases from V and 5 bases from J, the junction retains 7 bases not matched to a gene. Its CDR3 holds 13 amino acids, cysteine through phenylalanine. The entry retains the CDR3 DNA only, 39 bases that are in frame from base 1. The data derive from a study of shared clonotypes between healthy human individuals (dated by TCRdb to 2018 to 2021). As for the study more broadly: The cohort included a few men and a couple of women between 18 and 49 years of age. Leukapheresis yielded between about 0.9 and 8.9 billion PBMCs per donor. The study deeply sequenced blood TCR repertoires of about 5 healthy adults to estimate repertoire size and the extent of clonotype sharing between individuals. For each donor, three plates each were used for CD4 naive and CD4 memory, two plates were used for CD8 naive, and one plate was used for CD8 memory. Libraries were prepared and TCR repertoires were sequenced by different laboratories using diverse techniques, in order to increase sequencing depth and limit assay-specific biases.

The donors were healthy, HIV-negative adults who had no recently reported acute infections or vaccinations. All donors were Caucasian adults living in Nashville, Tennessee, USA. Magnetic negative selection was used to enrich CD4+ T cells, after which naive cells were positively selected on CD45RA and the negative fraction became the memory subset. Blood was collected by leukapheresis, and PBMCs were isolated by Ficoll-Histopaque density gradient centrifugation and then cryopreserved in liquid nitrogen vapor phase. Analytical flow cytometry was used to check the purity and quantity of every magnetically sorted T cell population. Genomic DNA was isolated from every sorted fraction and measured by UV absorbance on a Nanodrop 2000c. Results the study describes overall, beyond this receptor: Roughly 5.2% of naive CD4, 3.5% of naive CD8, approximately 2.2% of memory CD4, and about 0.4% of memory CD8 clonotypes were shared across several donors. Naive subsets generally had larger estimated clonotype richness than memory subsets did. Sampling was limited to blood, and TCR repertoires in tissue likely differ from TCR repertoires in blood. The genetic and exposure-history diversity represented was limited by the small number of donors. Higher generation probabilities were observed for clonotypes shared by all four sorted-subset donors than for non-shared clonotypes. Rarefaction of sorted-subset datasets indicated incomplete sequencing despite the large sequencing depth. Based on pairwise subsampling, the degree of clonotype sharing among donors was expected to be affected by sequencing depth.

The rearranged chain carries TRBV6-1 and TRBJ2-7; the junction holds 7 bases that match TRBD1. Sample: naive CD4+ T cells from PBMCs. This sample's cell subset or site label indicates: CD45RA+ positively selected. This TCR was recovered from a man younger than 35 in good health. Some clones in this sample may be carry-over from other donors' samples. The CDR3 protein is CASRENRGHEQYF. The bases read TGTGCCAGCAGGGAGAACAGGGGCCACGAGCAGTACTTC.